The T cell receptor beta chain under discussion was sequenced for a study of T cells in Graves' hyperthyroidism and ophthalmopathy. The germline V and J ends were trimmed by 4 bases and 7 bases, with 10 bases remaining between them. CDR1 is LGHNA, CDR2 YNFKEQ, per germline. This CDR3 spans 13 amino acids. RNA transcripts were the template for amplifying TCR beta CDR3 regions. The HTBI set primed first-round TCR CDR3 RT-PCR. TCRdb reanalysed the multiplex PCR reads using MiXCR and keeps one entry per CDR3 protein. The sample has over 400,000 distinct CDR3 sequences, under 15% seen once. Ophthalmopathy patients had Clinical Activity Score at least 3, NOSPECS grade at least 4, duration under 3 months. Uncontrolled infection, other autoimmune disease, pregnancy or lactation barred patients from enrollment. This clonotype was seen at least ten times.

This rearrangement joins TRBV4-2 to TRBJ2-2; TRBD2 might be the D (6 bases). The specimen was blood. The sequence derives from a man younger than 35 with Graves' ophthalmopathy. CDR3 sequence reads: CASSLGGNGELFF. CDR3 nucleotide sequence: TGTGCCAGCAGCCTTGGCGGGAACGGGGAGCTGTTTTTT.